Listed below are T cell receptor beta chains from one sample, sequenced in a study of blood T cell repertoires in COVID-19. Profiling relied on immunoSEQ multiplex PCR, and the TCRdb table lists in-frame clones only, not all of them. The repertoire holds about 73,000 clones, with about 80% as singletons. Source material: peripheral blood. The receptors derive from a human donor in a cohort sampled during active COVID-19. The CDR3 runs from the conserved cysteine through the conserved F or W. D genes are given only for firm matches. Only some rows state a clone size, as once, few, many or a class for expanded clones.

.	12	TRBV10-2	TRBJ1-2	TRBD1	CVLGQEDYGYTF	TGCGTCTTGGGACAGGAAGATTATGGCTACACCTTC
once	12	TRBV7-9	TRBJ1-2	.	CASSTDLSGYTF	TGTGCCAGCAGCACAGATTTGAGTGGCTACACCTTC
medium-sized	13	TRBV5-1	TRBJ1-1	.	CASSLTGNTEAFF	TGCGCCAGCAGCTTAACAGGGAACACTGAAGCTTTCTTT
.	15	TRBV5-6	TRBJ2-1	.	CASSLGPGMYNEQFF	TGTGCCAGCAGCTTGGGGCCAGGGATGTACAATGAGCAGTTCTTC
.	14	TRBV11-3	TRBJ2-2	TRBD1	CASSAGTGGGELFF	TGTGCCAGCAGCGCCGGGACAGGCGGCGGGGAGCTGTTTTTT
.	13	TRBV15	TRBJ1-2	.	CATSRDRVEGYTF	TGTGCCACCAGCAGAGATCGCGTTGAGGGCTACACCTTC
.	15	TRBV10-3	TRBJ1-6	TRBD1	CAIRTGTGVNSPLHF	TGTGCCATCAGGACCGGGACAGGCGTTAATTCACCCCTCCACTTT
.	14	TRBV28	TRBJ1-4	.	CASSSPGGDEKLFF	TGTGCCAGCAGTTCCCCGGGGGGCGATGAAAAACTGTTTTTT
.	15	TRBV11-3	TRBJ2-2	TRBD1	CASSPPTGKTGELFF	TGTGCCAGCAGCCCCCCGACAGGGAAGACCGGGGAGCTGTTTTTT
once	13	TRBV28	TRBJ1-2	TRBD1	CASRTGINYGYTF	TGTGCCAGCAGGACAGGGATTAACTATGGCTACACCTTC
.	14	TRBV19	TRBJ1-2	.	CASRTPGGNYGYTF	TGTGCCAGTAGAACACCCGGGGGGAACTATGGCTACACCTTC
once	15	TRBV5-6	TRBJ2-5	TRBD2	CASSQLAGGQETQYF	TGTGCCAGCAGCCAGCTGGCGGGGGGGCAAGAGACCCAGTACTTC
.	15	TRBV7-8	TRBJ2-3	.	CASSPRSTTGYTQYF	TGTGCCAGCAGCCCACGATCCACTACGGGGTATACGCAGTATTTT
.	15	TRBV3-1/TRBV3-2	TRBJ2-1	TRBD2	CASSHSLAGLNEQFF	TGTGCCAGCAGCCATTCACTAGCGGGGCTCAATGAGCAGTTCTTC
.	15	TRBV7-9	TRBJ2-6	.	CASSFRSPGANVLTF	TGTGCCAGCAGCTTTCGTTCCCCTGGGGCCAACGTCCTGACTTTC
.	17	TRBV5-1	TRBJ1-2	TRBD1	CASSLAGGVVDNYGYTF	TGCGCCAGCAGCCTCGCAGGGGGCGTTGTTGATAACTATGGCTACACCTTC
.	16	TRBV27	TRBJ2-3	TRBD2	CASSLERGGPTDTQYF	TGTGCCAGCAGTTTGGAGCGGGGGGGTCCCACAGATACGCAGTATTTT